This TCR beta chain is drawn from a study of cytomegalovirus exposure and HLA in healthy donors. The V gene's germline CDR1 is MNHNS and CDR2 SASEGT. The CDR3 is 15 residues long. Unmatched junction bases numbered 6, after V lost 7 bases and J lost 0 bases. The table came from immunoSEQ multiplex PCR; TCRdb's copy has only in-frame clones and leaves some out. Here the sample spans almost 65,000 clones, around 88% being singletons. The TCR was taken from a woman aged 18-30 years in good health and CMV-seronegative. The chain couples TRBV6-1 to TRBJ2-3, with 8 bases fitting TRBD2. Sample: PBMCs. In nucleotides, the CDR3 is TGTGCCAGCACCCCGGGGGGGTGGAGCACAGATACGCAGTATTTT. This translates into CASTPGGWSTDTQYF.